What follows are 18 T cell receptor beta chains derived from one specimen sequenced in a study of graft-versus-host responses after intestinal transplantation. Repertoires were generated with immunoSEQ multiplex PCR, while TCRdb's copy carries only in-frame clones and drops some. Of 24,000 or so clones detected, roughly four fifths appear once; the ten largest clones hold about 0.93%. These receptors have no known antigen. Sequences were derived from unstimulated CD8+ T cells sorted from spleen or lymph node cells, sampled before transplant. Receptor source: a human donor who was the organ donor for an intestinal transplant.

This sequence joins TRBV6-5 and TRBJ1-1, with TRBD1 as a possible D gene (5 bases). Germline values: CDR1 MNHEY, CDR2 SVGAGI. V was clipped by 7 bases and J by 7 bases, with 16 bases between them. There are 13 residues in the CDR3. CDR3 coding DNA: TGTGCCAGCACCAGGGTACCCACGGGTGAAGCTTTCTTT. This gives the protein CASTRVPTGEAFF.

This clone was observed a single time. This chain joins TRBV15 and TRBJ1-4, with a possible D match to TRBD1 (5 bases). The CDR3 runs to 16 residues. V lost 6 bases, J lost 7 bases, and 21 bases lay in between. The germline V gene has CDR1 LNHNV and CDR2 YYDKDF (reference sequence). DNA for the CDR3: TGTGCCACCAGTCCTACCAGGTCGGGGGGAGGTGAAAAACTGTTTTTT. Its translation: CATSPTRSGGGEKLFF. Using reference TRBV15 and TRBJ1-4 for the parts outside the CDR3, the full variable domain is DAMVIQNPRYQVTQFGKPVTLSCSQTLNHNVMYWYQQKSSQAPKLLFHYYDKDFNNEADTPDNFQSRRPNTSFCFLDIRSPGLGDTAMYLCATSPTRSGGGEKLFFGSGTQLSVL.

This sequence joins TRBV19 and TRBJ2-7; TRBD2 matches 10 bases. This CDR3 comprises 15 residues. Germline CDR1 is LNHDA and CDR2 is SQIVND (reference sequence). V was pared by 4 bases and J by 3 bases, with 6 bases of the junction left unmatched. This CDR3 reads CASSSTSGVNYEQYF. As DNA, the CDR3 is TGTGCCAGTAGTAGTACTAGCGGGGTAAACTACGAGCAGTACTTC.

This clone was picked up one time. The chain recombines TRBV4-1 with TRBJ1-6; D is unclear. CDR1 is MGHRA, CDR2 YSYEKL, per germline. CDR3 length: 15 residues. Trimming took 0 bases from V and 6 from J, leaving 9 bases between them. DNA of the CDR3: TGCGCCAGCAGCCAAGAGCCCCTGGCTAATTCACCCCTCCACTTT. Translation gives CASSQEPLANSPLHF.

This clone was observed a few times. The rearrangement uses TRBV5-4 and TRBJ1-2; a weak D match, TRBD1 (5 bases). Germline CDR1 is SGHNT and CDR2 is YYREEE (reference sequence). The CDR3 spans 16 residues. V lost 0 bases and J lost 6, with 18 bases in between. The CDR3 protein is CASSLGSAERGDGYTF. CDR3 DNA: TGTGCCAGCAGCTTGGGGTCGGCAGAAAGAGGGGATGGCTACACCTTC. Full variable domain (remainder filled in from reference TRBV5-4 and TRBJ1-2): ETGVTQSPTHLIKTRGQQVTLRCSSQSGHNTVSWYQQALGQGPQFIFQYYREEENGRGNFPPRFSGLQFPNYSSELNVNALELDDSALYLCASSLGSAERGDGYTFGSGTRLTVV.

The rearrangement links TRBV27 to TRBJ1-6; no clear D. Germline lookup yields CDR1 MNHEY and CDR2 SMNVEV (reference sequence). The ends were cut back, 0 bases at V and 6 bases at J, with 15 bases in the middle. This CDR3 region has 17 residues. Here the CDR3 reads CASSLSGVGRINSPLHF. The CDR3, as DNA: TGTGCCAGCAGTTTATCTGGGGTCGGGCGGATTAATTCACCCCTCCACTTT.

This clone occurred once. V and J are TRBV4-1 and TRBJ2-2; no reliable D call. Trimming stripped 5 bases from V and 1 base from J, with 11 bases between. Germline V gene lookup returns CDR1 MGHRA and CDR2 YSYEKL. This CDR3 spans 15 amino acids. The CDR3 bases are TGCGCCAGCAGCTATTTACAAATGAACACCGGGGAGCTGTTTTTT. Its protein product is CASSYLQMNTGELFF.

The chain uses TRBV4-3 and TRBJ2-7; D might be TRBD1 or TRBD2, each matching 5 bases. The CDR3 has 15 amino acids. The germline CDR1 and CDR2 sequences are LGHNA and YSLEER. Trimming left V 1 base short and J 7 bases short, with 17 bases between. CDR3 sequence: CASSQGMGVLREQYF. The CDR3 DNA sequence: TGCGCCAGCAGCCAAGGGATGGGGGTTCTACGAGAGCAGTACTTC.

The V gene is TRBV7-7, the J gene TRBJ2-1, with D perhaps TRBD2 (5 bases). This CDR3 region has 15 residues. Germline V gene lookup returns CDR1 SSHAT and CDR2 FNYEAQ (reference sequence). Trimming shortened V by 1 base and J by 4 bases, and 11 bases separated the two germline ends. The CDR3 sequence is CASSLGSGGYNEQFF. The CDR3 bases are TGTGCCAGCAGCTTAGGATCGGGCGGGTACAATGAGCAGTTCTTC.

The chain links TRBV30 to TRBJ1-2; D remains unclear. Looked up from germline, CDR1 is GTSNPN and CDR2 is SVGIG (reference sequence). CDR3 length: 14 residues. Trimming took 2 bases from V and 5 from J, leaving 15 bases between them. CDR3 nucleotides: TGTGCCTGGAGTCCGCCCACTAGAAAGTATGGCTACACCTTC. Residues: CAWSPPTRKYGYTF. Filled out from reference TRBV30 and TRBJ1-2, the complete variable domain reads SQTIHQWPATLVQPVGSPLSLECTVEGTSNPNLYWYRQAAGRGLQLLFYSVGIGQISSEVPQNLSASRPQDRQFILSSKKLLLSDSGFYLCAWSPPTRKYGYTFGSGTRLTVV.

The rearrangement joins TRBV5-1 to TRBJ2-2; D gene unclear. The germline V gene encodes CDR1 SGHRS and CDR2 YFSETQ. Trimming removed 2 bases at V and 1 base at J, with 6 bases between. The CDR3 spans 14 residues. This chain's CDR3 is CASSLGMNTGELFF. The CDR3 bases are TGCGCCAGCAGCTTAGGGATGAACACCGGGGAGCTGTTTTTT. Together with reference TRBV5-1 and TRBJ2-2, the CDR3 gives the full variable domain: KAGVTQTPRYLIKTRGQQVTLSCSPISGHRSVSWYQQTPGQGLQFLFEYFSETQRNKGNFPGRFSGRQFSNSRSEMNVSTLELGDSALYLCASSLGMNTGELFFGEGSRLTVL.

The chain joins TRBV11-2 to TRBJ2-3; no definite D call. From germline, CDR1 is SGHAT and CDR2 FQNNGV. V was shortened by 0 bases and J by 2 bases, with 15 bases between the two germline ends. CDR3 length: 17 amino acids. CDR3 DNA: TGTGCCAGCAGCTTAGAGGACCTTTCCGCAGTCACAGATACGCAGTATTTT. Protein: CASSLEDLSAVTDTQYF.

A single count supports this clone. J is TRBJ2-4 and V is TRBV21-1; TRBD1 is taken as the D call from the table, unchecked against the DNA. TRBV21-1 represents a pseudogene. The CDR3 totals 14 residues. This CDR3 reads CASTKGQIKNIQYF. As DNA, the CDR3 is TGTGCCAGCACCAAGGGACAGATCAAAAACATTCAGTACTTC.

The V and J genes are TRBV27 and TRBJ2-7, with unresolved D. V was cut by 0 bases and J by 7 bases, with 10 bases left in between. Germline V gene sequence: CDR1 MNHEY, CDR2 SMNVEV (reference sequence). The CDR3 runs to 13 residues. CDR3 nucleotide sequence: TGTGCCAGCAGTTTATCTAGAACGCGGGAGCAGTACTTC. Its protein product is CASSLSRTREQYF.

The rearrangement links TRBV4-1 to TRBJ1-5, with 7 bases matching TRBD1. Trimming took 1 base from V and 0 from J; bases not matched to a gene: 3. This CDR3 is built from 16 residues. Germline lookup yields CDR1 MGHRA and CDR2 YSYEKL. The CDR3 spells CASSQGGTDSNQPQHF. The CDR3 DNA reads TGCGCCAGCAGCCAAGGCGGGACAGATAGCAATCAGCCCCAGCATTTT.

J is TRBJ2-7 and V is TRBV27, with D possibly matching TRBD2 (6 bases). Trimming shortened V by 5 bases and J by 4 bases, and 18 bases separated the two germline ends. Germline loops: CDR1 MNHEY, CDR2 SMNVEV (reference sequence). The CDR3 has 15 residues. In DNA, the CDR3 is TGTGCCAGCAGTGGACACACGACTGCGGGGTACGAGCAGTACTTC. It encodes CASSGHTTAGYEQYF.

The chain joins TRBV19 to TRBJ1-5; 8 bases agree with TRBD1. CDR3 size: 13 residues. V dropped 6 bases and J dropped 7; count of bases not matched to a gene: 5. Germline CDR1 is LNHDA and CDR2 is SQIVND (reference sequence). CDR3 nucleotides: TGTGCCAGTAGCCAGACAGGGGTCCAGCCCCAGCATTTT. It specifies CASSQTGVQPQHF.

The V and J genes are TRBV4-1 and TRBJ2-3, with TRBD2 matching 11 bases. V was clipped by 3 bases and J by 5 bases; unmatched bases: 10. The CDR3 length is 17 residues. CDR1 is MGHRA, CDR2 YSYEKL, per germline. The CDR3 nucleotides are TGCGCCAGCAGCCAGGTAGCGGGGGGGCCTCTCGAAGATACGCAGTATTTT. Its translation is CASSQVAGGPLEDTQYF.